The 11 T cell receptor beta chains given below trace back to one sample, sequenced in a study of T-cell memory formation after mild COVID-19. TCRdb re-derived calls from the 5' RACE reads in MiXCR, one entry per CDR3 protein. The profile covers about 270,000 distinct CDR3 sequences, with 15% to 19% appearing a single time and 2.1% taken by the ten largest. Sequenced sample: PBMCs or a T cell subset sorted from them (not recorded which). All receptors derive from an adult woman who had mild COVID-19 (a few samples of this study predate the infection). Cell type and time point are not known.

This clonotype was counted between two and nine times. It is likely a read error, because the conserved phenylalanine at the end of the CDR3 is missing. No DNA is shown, since the ends of the CDR3 on it are uncertain; the CDR3 is the one TCRdb lists. This chain connects TRBV5-1 to TRBJ2-3; the table's D call, TRBD2, has no DNA check behind it. The germline CDR1 and CDR2 sequences are SGHRS and YFSETQ. The CDR3 extends over 13 residues, inclusive of both ends. Here the CDR3 reads CASSVDFSGAPIV.

This clonotype was counted between two and nine times. This sequence joins TRBV18 and TRBJ2-7, with 13 bases identical to TRBD2. CDR1 and CDR2 from the germline V gene are KGHSH and LQKENI. The CDR3 consists of 18 residues. J was trimmed by 0 bases and V by 5 bases; bases with no gene match: 10. CDR3 nucleotides: TGTGCCAGCTCAATAAAACCTGGACTAGCGGGGGCCTCCTACGAGCAGTACTTC. This codes for CASSIKPGLAGASYEQYF.

The chain combines TRBV2 with TRBJ2-7; D may be TRBD1 (6 bases). Germline CDR1 is SNHLY and CDR2 is FYNNEI. V lost 8 bases, J lost 0 bases, and 11 bases lay in between. The CDR3 has 13 residues. In nucleotides, the CDR3 is TGTGCCAGCCAGGGGATCGGCTCCTACGAGCAGTACTTC. Residues: CASQGIGSYEQYF.

The chain combines TRBV29-1 with TRBJ1-1, with D perhaps matching TRBD1 (6 bases). This CDR3 spans 13 amino acids. Deletions cut 3 bases from V and 4 bases from J, with 12 bases between. Germline V CDR1 and CDR2: SQVTM, ANQGSEA. CDR3 protein: CSVEGGQGTEAFF. The CDR3 DNA is TGCAGCGTTGAGGGGGGCCAGGGCACTGAAGCTTTCTTT.

This clonotype is labeled as medium-sized. The chain couples TRBV5-1 to TRBJ2-1, with 7 bases that match TRBD2. Germline assignment: CDR1 SGHRS and CDR2 YFSETQ. V dropped 1 base and J dropped 6; count of bases not matched to a gene: 4. CDR3 size: 14 residues. In DNA form, the CDR3 reads TGCGCCAGCAGCTTGCGACTAGCTCCCAATGAGCAGTTCTTC. Translation gives CASSLRLAPNEQFF. Full variable domain (rest looked up from reference TRBV5-1 and TRBJ2-1): KAGVTQTPRYLIKTRGQQVTLSCSPISGHRSVSWYQQTPGQGLQFLFEYFSETQRNKGNFPGRFSGRQFSNSRSEMNVSTLELGDSALYLCASSLRLAPNEQFFGPGTRLTVL.

This clonotype was counted only a few times. The chain couples TRBV12-3 or TRBV12-4 to TRBJ1-5; D uncertain. Trimming pared 0 bases from V and 5 bases from J, leaving 5 bases between. This CDR3 contains 13 residues. CDR3 residues: CASSLAQDQPQHF. The CDR3, as DNA: TGTGCCAGCAGTTTAGCTCAAGATCAGCCCCAGCATTTT.

The gene calls are TRBV5-6 and TRBJ2-1, with 8 bases matching TRBD1. CDR1 SGHDT and CDR2 YYEEEE come from the germline V gene. The trim removed 4 bases at V and 3 bases at J, leaving 6 bases unmatched. The length of the CDR3 is 15 residues. The CDR3 coding sequence is TGTGCCAGCAGCCCGGTTGGACAGGGCTACAATGAGCAGTTCTTC. Its translation: CASSPVGQGYNEQFF.

This clonotype was recorded a few times. This sequence joins TRBV18 and TRBJ2-7; D gene uncertain. CDR1 and CDR2 (germline): KGHSH, LQKENI. CDR3 size: 13 residues. Trimming removed 4 bases from V and 2 bases from J, with 9 bases in between. CDR3 region: CASSHDPTYEQYF. CDR3 nucleotides: TGTGCCAGCTCACACGATCCTACCTACGAGCAGTACTTC.

The chain has TRBV20-1 and TRBJ2-7, with TRBD1 matching over 8 bases. There are 13 residues in the CDR3. With V trimmed by 1 base and J by 5 bases, 4 bases remained unmatched. Looked up from germline, CDR1 is DFQATT and CDR2 is SNEGSKA (reference sequence). CDR3 in amino acids: CSARVQGANEQYF. The DNA of the CDR3 is TGCAGTGCTAGAGTTCAGGGGGCTAACGAGCAGTACTTC.

This clonotype was counted many times. The rearrangement links TRBV25-1 to TRBJ2-7; a possible D gene is TRBD2 (7 bases). CDR1 and CDR2 (germline): MGHDK, SYGVNS. Trimming stripped 0 bases from V and 5 bases from J, with 14 bases between. The CDR3 is 15 residues long. The CDR3 DNA sequence: TGTGCCAGCAGTGAATATCGTGGGGGGGCGGACGAGCAGTACTTC. It translates to CASSEYRGGADEQYF.

The chain is built from TRBV19 and TRBJ2-2; no definite D call. Trimming shortened V by 3 bases and J by 5 bases, and 7 bases separated the two germline ends. This CDR3 is 13 amino acids long. From germline, CDR1 is LNHDA and CDR2 SQIVND (reference sequence). CDR3 nucleotides: TGTGCCAGTAGTATTCGGCCAACCGGGGAGCTGTTTTTT. It yields the protein CASSIRPTGELFF.